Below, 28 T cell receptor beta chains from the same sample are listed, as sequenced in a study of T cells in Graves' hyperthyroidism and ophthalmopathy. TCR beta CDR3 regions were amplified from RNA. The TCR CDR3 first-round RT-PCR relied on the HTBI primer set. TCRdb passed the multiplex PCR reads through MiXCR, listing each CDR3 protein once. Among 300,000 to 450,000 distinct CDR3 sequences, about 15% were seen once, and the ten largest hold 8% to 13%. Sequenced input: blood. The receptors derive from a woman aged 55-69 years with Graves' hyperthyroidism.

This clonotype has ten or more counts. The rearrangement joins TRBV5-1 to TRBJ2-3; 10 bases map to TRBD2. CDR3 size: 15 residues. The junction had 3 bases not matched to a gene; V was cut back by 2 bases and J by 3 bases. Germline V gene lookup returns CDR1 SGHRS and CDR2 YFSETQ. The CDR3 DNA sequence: TGCGCCAGCAGCTTCTCTAGCGGGAGAACAGATACGCAGTATTTT. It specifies CASSFSSGRTDTQYF.

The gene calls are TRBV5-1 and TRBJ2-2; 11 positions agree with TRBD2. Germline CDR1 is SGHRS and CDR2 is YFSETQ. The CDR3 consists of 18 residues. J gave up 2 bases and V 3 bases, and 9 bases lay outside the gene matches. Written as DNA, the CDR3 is TGCGCCAGCAGCTCCAATACTGGACTAGCGGGTAACACCGGGGAGCTGTTTTTT. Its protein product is CASSSNTGLAGNTGELFF.

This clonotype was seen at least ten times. The chain's CDR3 is CASSSDGNTGELFF. The DNA of the CDR3 is TGTGCCAGCAGTTCGGACGGAAACACCGGGGAGCTGTTTTTT. This chain joins TRBV12-3 or TRBV12-4 and TRBJ2-2, with D unresolved. This CDR3 spans 14 amino acids. V was clipped by 4 bases and J by 2 bases, with 8 bases between them.

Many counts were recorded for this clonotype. The CDR3 coding sequence is TGCGCCAGCAGACTAGCGTCCAGTTTTCAAGAGACCCAGTACTTC. Its protein is CASRLASSFQETQYF. The chain links TRBV5-1 to TRBJ2-5; 7 positions agree with TRBD2. V shed 5 bases, J shed 2 bases, and the junction held 9 bases outside the gene matches. Germline loops: CDR1 SGHRS, CDR2 YFSETQ. The length of the CDR3 is 15 residues.

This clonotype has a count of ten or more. The CDR3 spells CASSQQSTDTQYF. CDR3 coding DNA: TGTGCCAGCAGCCAGCAGAGTACAGATACGCAGTATTTT. This chain joins TRBV3-1 and TRBJ2-3; no clear D. Trimming removed 3 bases from V and 3 bases from J, with 7 bases in between. Germline CDR1 LGHDT, CDR2 YNNKEL (reference sequence). CDR3 length equals 13 residues.

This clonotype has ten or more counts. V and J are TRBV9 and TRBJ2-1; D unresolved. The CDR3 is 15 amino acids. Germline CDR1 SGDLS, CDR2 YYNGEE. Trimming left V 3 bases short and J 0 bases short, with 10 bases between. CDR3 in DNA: TGTGCCAGCAGCGGCGCCATAAGCTCCTACAATGAGCAGTTCTTC. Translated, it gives CASSGAISSYNEQFF.

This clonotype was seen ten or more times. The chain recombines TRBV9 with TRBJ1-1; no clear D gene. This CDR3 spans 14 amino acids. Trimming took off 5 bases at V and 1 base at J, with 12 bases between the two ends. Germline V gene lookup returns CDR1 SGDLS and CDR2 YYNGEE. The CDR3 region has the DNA TGTGCCAGCAGTGGATCGGCGAAGAACACTGAAGCTTTCTTT. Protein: CASSGSAKNTEAFF.

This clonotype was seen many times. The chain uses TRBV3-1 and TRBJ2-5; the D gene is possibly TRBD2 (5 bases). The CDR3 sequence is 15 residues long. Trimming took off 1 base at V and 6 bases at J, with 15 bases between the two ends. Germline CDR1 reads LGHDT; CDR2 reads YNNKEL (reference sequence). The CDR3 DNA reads TGTGCCAGCAGCCAAGGTGCAGCGGCCTTCAAGACCCAGTACTTC. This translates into CASSQGAAAFKTQYF.

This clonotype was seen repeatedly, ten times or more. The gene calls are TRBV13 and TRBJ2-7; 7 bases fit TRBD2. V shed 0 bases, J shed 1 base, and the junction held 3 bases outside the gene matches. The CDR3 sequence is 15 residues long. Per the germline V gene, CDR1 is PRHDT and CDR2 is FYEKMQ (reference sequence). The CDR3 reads CASSLGGRGSYEQYF. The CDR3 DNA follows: TGTGCCAGCAGCTTAGGGGGGCGGGGGTCCTACGAGCAGTACTTC. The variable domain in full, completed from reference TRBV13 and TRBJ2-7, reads AAGVIQSPRHLIKEKRETATLKCYPIPRHDTVYWYQQGPGQDPQFLISFYEKMQSDKGSIPDRFSAQQFSDYHSELNMSSLELGDSALYFCASSLGGRGSYEQYFGPGTRLTVT.

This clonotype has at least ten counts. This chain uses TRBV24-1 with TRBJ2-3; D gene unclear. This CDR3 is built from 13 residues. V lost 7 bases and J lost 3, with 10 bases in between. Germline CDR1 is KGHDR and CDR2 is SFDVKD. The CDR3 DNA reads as TGTGCCACCAGGCCTACCAGTACAGATACGCAGTATTTT. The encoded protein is CATRPTSTDTQYF.

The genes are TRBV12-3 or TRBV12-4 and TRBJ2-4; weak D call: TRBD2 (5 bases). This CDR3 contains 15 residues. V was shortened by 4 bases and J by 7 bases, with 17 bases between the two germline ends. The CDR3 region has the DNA TGTGCCAGCAGTTCCGCCCCCCCGGGCGGGAACATTCAGTACTTC. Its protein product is CASSSAPPGGNIQYF.

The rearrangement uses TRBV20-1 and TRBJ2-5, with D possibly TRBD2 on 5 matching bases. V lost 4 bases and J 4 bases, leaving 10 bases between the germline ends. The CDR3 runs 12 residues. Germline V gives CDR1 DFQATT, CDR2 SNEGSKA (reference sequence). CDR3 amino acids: CSAKRAGETQYF. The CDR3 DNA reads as TGCAGTGCTAAACGGGCGGGAGAGACCCAGTACTTC.

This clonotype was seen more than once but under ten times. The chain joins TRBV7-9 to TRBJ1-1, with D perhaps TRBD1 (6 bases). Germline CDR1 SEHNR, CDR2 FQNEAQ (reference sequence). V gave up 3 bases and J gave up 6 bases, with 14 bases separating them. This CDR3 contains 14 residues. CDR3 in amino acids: CASSFRTVRPEAFF. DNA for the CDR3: TGTGCCAGCAGCTTCCGGACAGTCCGACCTGAAGCTTTCTTT.

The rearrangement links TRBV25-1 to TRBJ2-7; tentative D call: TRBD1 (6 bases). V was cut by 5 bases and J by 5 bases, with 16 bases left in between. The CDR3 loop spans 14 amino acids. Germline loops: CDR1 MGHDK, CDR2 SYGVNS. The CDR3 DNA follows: TGTGCCAGCAGTCCTCCTAAGGGGGACCACGAGCAGTACTTC. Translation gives CASSPPKGDHEQYF.

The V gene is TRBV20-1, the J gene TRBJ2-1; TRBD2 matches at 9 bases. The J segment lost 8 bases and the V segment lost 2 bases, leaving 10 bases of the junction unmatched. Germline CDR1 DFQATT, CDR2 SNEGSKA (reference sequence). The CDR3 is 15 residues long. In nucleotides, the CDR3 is TGCAGTGCTAGACTAGCGGGAAGTGAAAAGGATGAGCAGTTCTTC. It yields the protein CSARLAGSEKDEQFF.

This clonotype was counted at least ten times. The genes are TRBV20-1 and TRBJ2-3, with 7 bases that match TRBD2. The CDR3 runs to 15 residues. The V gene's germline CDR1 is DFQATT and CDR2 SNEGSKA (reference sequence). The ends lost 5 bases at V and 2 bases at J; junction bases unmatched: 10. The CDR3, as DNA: TGCAGTGCTGCAGGGAGGGCGGCTACCACAGATACGCAGTATTTT. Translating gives CSAAGRAATTDTQYF.

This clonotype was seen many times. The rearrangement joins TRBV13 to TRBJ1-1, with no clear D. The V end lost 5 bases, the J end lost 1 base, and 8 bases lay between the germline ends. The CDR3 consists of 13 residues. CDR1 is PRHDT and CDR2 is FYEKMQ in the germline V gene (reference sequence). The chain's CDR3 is CASSPLANTEAFF. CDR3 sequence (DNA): TGTGCCAGCAGCCCCTTAGCGAACACTGAAGCTTTCTTT.

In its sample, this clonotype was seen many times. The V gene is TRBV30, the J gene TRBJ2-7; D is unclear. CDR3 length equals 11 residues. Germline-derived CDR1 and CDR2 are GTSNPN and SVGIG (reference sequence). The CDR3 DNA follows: TGTGCGGGCGGTAGCTCCTACGAGCAGTACTTC. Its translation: CAGGSSYEQYF.

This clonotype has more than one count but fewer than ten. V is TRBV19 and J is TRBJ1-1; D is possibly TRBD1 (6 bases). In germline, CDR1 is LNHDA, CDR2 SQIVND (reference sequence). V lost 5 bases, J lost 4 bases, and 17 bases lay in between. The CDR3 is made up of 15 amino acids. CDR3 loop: CASSPQGYGGTEAFF. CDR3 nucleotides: TGTGCCAGTAGTCCACAGGGATACGGTGGCACTGAAGCTTTCTTT.

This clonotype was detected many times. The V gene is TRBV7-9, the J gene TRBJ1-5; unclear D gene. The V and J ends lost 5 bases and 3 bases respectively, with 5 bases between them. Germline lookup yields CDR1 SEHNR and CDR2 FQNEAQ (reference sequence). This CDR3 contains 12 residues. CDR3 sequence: CASSLDNQPQHF. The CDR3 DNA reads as TGTGCCAGCAGCCTGGACAATCAGCCCCAGCATTTT. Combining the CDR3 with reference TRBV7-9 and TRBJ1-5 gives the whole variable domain DTGVSQNPRHKITKRGQNVTFRCDPISEHNRLYWYRQTLGQGPEFLTYFQNEAQLEKSRLLSDRFSAERPKGSFSTLEIQRTEQGDSAMYLCASSLDNQPQHFGDGTRLSIL.

The DNA of the CDR3 is TGTGCCAGCAGCTTTGACAGGGGCGGGATTCAGCCCCAGCATTTT. It yields the protein CASSFDRGGIQPQHF. The chain carries TRBV2 and TRBJ1-5; 8 bases align to TRBD1. This CDR3 has 15 amino acids. CDR1 is SNHLY, CDR2 FYNNEI, per germline. Trimming removed 6 bases from V and 6 bases from J; junction bases left unmatched: 10.

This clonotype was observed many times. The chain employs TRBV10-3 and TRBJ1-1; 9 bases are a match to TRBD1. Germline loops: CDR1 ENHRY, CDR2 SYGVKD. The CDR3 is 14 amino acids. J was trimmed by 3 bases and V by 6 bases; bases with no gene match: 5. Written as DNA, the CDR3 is TGTGCCATCAGACCGACAGGGGGTTACACTGAAGCTTTCTTT. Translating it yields CAIRPTGGYTEAFF.

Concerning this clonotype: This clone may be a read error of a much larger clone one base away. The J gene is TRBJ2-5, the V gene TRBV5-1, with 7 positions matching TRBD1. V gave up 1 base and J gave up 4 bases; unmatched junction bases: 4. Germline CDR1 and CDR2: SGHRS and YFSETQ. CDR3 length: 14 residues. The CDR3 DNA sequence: TGCGCCAGCAGCTTGAGACAGGGTTCAGAGACCCAGTACTTC. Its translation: CASSLRQGSETQYF.

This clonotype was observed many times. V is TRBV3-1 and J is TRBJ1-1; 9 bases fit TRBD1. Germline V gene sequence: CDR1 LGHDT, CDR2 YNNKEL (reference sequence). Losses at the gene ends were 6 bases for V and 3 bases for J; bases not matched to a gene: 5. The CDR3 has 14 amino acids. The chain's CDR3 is CASSHGTGYTEAFF. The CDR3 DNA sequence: TGTGCCAGCAGTCATGGGACAGGGTACACTGAAGCTTTCTTT.

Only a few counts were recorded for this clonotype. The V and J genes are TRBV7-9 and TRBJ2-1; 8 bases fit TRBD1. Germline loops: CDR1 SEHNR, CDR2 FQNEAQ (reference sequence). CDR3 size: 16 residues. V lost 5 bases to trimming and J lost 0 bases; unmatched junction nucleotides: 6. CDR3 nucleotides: TGTGCCAGCAGCGCAAGGACAGGGTTCTCCTACAATGAGCAGTTCTTC. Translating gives CASSARTGFSYNEQFF.

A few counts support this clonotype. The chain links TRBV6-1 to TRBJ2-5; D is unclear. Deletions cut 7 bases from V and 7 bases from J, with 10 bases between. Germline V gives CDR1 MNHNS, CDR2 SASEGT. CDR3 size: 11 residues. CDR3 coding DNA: TGTGCCAGCACCGCCCCCCCGACCCAGTACTTC. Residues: CASTAPPTQYF.

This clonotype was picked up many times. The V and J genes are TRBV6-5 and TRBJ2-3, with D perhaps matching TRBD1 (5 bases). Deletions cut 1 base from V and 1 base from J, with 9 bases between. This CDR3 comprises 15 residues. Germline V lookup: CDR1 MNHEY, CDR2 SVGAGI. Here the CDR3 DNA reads TGTGCCAGCAGTTACTTACCCAGGGGCACAGATACGCAGTATTTT. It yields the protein CASSYLPRGTDTQYF.

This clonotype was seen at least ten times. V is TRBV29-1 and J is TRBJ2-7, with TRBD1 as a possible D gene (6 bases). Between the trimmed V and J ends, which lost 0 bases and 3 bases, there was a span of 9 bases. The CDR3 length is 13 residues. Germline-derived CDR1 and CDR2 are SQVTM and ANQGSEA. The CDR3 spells CSVEDLQGYEQYF. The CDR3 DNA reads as TGCAGCGTTGAAGATCTACAGGGCTACGAGCAGTACTTC.